This TCR beta chain was profiled in a study of T-cell memory formation after mild COVID-19. About the study: Each donor largely had its own TCR clusters. Study outcomes and limitations: Day 15 to 85 contracting clones showed balanced CD4/CD8; day 15 to 37 expanders favored CD4+. Pre-infection memory harbored some responding clones, suggesting cross-reactive memory joined.

Comment on this clonotype: Antigen specificity is unknown.

This CDR3 has 16 amino acids. Trimming took off 5 bases at V and 0 bases at J, with 16 bases between the two ends. Germline assignment: CDR1 MNHNS and CDR2 SASEGT. UMIs and sample barcodes were carried by the TCR alpha and TCR beta cDNA libraries that 5'RACE produced using constant-segment primers. MiXCR, run by TCRdb on the 5' RACE reads, gives a single entry per CDR3 protein. The sample lists 430,000 or so distinct CDR3 sequences, around 27% seen once, with approximately 12% in the top ten. The sample comprised PBMCs or a T cell subset sorted from them (not recorded which). The chain uses TRBV6-1 and TRBJ1-1; D not resolved. This receptor was obtained from an adult woman who had mild COVID-19 (a few samples of this study predate the infection). Cell type and time point are not known. For the CDR3, the DNA is TGTGCCAGCAGTCTTACACGAGCGAAATTGAACACTGAAGCTTTCTTT. Encoded protein: CASSLTRAKLNTEAFF.